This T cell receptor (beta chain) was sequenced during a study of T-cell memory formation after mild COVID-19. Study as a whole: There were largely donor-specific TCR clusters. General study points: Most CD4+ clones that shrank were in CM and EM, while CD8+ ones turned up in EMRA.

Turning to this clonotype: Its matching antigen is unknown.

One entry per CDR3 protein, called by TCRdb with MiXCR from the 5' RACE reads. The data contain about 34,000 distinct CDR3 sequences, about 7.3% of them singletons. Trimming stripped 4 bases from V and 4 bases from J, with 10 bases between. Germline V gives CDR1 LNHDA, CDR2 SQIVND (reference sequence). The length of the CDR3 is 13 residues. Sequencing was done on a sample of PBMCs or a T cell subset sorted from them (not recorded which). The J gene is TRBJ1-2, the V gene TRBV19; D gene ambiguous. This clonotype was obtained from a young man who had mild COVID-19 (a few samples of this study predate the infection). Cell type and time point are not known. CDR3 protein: CASSRTRPYGYTF. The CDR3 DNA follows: TGTGCCAGTAGTAGGACCCGGCCCTATGGCTACACCTTC.